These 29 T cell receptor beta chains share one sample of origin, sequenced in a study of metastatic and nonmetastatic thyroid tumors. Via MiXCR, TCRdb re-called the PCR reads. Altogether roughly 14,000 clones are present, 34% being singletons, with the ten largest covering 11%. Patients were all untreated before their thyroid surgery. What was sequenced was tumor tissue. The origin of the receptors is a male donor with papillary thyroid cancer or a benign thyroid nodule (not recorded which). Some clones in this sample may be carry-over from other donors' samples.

The CDR3 DNA reads as TGCGCCAGCAGCTTTGGACGGATCCCTGACTCTTGCTACACCTTC. Amino acid sequence: CASSFGRIPDSCYTF. The chain is built from TRBV5-1 and TRBJ1-2; D remains unclear. This CDR3 spans 15 amino acids. Germline CDR1 reads SGHRS; CDR2 reads YFSETQ. V lost 2 bases and J 9 bases, leaving 20 bases between the germline ends.

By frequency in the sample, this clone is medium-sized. The chain's CDR3 is CSARGTSGRAYEQYF. CDR3 coding DNA: TGCAGTGCTAGAGGAACTAGCGGGAGGGCCTACGAGCAGTACTTC. The chain links TRBV20-1 to TRBJ2-7, with 13 bases lining up with TRBD2. After removal of 1 base from V and 2 bases from J, the junction contained 2 bases not matched to a gene. Germline V CDR1 and CDR2: DFQATT, SNEGSKA (reference sequence). There are 15 residues in the CDR3.

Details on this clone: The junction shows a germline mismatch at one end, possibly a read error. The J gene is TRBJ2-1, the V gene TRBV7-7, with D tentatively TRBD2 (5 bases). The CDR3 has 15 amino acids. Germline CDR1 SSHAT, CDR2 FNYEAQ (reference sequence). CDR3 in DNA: TGTGCTAGCAGTTCAAGCGGAGACTCCTACAATGAGCAGTTCTTC. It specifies CASSSSGDSYNEQFF.

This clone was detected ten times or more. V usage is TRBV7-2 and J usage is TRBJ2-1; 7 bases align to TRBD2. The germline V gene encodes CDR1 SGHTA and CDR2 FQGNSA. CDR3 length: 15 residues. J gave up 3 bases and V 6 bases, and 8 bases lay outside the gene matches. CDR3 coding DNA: TGTGCCAGCAGTCAATGGGGGGGATGCTACAATGAGCAGTTCTTC. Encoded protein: CASSQWGGCYNEQFF.

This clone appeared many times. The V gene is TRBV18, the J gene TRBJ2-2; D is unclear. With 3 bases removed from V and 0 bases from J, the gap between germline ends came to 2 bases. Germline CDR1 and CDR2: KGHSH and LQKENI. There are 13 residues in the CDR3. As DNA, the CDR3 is TGTGCCAGCTCACCTCCGAACACCGGGGAGCTGTTTTTT. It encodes CASSPPNTGELFF.

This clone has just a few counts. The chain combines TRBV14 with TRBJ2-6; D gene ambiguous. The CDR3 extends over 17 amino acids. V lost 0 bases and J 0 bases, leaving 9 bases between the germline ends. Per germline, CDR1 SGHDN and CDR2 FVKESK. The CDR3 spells CASSQDVAFSGANVLTF. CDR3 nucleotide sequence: TGTGCCAGCAGCCAAGATGTGGCCTTCTCTGGGGCCAACGTCCTGACTTTC.

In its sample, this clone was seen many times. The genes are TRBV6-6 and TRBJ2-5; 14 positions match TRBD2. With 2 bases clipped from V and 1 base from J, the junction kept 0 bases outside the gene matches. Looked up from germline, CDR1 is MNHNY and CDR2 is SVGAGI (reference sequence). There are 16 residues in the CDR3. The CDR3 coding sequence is TGTGCCAGCAGTTACGGGACTAGCGGGGGCCAAGAGACCCAGTACTTC. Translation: CASSYGTSGGQETQYF.

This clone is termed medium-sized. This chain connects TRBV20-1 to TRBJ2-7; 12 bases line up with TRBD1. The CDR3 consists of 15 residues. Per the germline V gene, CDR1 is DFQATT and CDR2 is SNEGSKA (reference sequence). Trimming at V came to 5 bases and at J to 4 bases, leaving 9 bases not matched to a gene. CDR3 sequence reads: CSASGTGGLKYEQYF. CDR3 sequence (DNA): TGCAGTGCTTCCGGGACAGGGGGCTTAAAGTACGAGCAGTACTTC.

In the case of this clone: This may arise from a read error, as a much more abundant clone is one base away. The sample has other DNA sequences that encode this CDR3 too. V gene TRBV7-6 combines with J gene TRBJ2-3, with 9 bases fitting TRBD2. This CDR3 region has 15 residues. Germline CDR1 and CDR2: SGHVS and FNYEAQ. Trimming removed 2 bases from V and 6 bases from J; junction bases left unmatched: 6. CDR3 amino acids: CASSLRREGRDTQYF. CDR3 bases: TGTGCCAGCAGCTTAAGGCGGGAGGGCCGTGATACGCAGTATTTT.

Written as DNA, the CDR3 is TGCGCCAGCAGCTTACAGGGTGCTAGCACAGATACGCAGTATTTT. Its protein product is CASSLQGASTDTQYF. The chain joins TRBV5-1 to TRBJ2-3, with D tentatively TRBD1 (6 bases). Trimming shortened V by 2 bases and J by 0 bases, and 10 bases separated the two germline ends. The CDR3 consists of 15 residues. Germline V gene data show CDR1 as SGHRS and CDR2 as YFSETQ. Combining the CDR3 with reference TRBV5-1 and TRBJ2-3 gives the whole variable domain KAGVTQTPRYLIKTRGQQVTLSCSPISGHRSVSWYQQTPGQGLQFLFEYFSETQRNKGNFPGRFSGRQFSNSRSEMNVSTLELGDSALYLCASSLQGASTDTQYFGPGTRLTVL.

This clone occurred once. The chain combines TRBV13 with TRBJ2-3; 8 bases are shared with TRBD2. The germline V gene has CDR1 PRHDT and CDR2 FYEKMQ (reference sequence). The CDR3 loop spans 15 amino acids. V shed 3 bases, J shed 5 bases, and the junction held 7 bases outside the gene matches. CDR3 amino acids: CASSFRAGVGDTQYF. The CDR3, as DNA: TGTGCCAGCAGCTTTAGAGCGGGAGTCGGAGATACGCAGTATTTT. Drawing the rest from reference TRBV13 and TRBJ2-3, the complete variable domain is AAGVIQSPRHLIKEKRETATLKCYPIPRHDTVYWYQQGPGQDPQFLISFYEKMQSDKGSIPDRFSAQQFSDYHSELNMSSLELGDSALYFCASSFRAGVGDTQYFGPGTRLTVL.

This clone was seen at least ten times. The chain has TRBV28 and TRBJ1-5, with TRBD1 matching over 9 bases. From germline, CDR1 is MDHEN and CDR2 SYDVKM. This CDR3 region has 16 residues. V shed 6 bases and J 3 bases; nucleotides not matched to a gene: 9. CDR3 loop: CASSNETGGFNQPQHF. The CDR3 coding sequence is TGTGCCAGCAGCAACGAGACAGGGGGATTCAATCAGCCCCAGCATTTT.

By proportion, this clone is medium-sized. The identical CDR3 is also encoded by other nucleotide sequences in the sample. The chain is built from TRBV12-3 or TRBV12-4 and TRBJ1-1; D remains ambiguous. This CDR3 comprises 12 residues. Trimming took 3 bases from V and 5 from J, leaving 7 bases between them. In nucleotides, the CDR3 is TGTGCCAGCAGTTTTCGGGGAACTGAAGCTTTCTTT. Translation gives CASSFRGTEAFF.

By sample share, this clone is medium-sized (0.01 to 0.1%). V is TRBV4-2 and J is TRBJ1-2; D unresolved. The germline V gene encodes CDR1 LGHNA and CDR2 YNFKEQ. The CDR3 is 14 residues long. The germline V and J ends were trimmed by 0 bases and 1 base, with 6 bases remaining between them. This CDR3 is CASSQDDGNYGYTF. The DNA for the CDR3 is TGTGCCAGCAGCCAAGATGACGGTAACTATGGCTACACCTTC.

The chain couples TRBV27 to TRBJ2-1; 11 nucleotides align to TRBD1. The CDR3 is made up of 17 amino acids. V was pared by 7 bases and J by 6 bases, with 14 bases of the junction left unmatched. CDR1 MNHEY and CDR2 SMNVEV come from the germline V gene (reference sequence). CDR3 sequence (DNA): TGTGCCAGCACCGTTAACGGAGGGGGGACAGGGGGCAATGAGCAGTTCTTC. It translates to CASTVNGGGTGGNEQFF.

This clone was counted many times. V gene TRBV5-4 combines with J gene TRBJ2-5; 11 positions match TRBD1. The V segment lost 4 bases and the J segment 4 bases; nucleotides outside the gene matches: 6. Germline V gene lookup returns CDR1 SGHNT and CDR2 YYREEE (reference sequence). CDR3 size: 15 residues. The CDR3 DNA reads TGTGCCAGCAGCCGGACAGGGGGCCTCAGAGAGACCCAGTACTTC. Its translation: CASSRTGGLRETQYF.

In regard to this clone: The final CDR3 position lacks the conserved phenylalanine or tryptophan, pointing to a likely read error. The CDR3 sequence: CASKPRGKGYGYTL. As DNA, the CDR3 is TGTGCCAGCAAACCTCGGGGGAAAGGATATGGCTACACCCTC. This chain links TRBV2 with TRBJ1-2, with a weak D call TRBD1 (5 bases). Germline CDR1 SNHLY, CDR2 FYNNEI. This CDR3 spans 14 amino acids. The V and J ends lost 7 bases and 5 bases respectively, with 17 bases between them.

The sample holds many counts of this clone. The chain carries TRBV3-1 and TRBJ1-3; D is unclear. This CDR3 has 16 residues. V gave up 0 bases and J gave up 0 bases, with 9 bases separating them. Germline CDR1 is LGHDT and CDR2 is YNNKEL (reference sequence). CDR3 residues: CASSQDVRGSGNTIYF. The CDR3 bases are TGTGCCAGCAGCCAAGATGTCCGGGGCTCTGGAAACACCATATATTTT.

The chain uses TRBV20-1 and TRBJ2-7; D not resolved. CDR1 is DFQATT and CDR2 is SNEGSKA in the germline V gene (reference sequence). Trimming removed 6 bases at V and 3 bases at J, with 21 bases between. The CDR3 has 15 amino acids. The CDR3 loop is CSATSPGTTNYEQYF. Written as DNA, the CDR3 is TGCAGTGCAACATCCCCAGGCACCACGAACTACGAGCAGTACTTC.

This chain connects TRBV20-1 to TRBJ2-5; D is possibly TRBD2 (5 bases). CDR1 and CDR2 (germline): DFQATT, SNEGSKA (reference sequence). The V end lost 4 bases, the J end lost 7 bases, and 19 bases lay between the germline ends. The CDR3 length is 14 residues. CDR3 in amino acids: CSAIPLAVMVTQYF. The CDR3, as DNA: TGCAGTGCTATCCCCCTAGCTGTTATGGTGACCCAGTACTTC.

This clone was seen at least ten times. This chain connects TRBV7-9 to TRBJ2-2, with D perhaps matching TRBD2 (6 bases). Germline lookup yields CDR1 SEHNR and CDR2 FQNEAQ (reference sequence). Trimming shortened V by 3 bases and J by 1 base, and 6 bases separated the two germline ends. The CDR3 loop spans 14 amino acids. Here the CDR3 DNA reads TGTGCCAGCAGCTTGGGAGGGAACACCGGGGAGCTGTTTTTT. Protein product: CASSLGGNTGELFF.

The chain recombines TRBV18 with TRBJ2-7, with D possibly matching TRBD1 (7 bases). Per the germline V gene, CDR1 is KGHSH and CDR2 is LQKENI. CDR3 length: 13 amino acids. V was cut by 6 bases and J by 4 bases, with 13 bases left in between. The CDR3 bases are TGTGCCAGCTCCGCACAGGGGAGGTACGAGCAGTACTTC. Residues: CASSAQGRYEQYF.

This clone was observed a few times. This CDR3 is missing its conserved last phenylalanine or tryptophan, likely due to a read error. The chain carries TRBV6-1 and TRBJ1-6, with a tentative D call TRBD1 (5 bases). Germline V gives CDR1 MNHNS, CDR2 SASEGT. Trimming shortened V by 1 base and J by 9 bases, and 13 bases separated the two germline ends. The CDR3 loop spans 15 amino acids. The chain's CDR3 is CASSEVTEGISPLHL. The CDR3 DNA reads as TGTGCCAGCAGTGAAGTGACAGAAGGTATTTCACCCCTCCACCTT.

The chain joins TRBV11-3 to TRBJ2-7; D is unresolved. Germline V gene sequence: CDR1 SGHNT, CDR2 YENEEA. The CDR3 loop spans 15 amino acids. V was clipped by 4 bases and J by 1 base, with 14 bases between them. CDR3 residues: CASSSLWAKSYEQYF. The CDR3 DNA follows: TGTGCCAGCAGCTCCCTATGGGCAAAATCCTACGAGCAGTACTTC.

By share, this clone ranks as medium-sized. CDR3 in DNA: TGTGCCAGCTCACCCTCCGGACTAGCGGGACCGAGCTCCTACAATGAGCAGTTCTTC. Protein product: CASSPSGLAGPSSYNEQFF. V gene TRBV18 combines with J gene TRBJ2-1, with TRBD2 matching 12 bases. The CDR3 spans 19 residues. The germline V gene has CDR1 KGHSH and CDR2 LQKENI. V shed 3 bases, J shed 0 bases, and the junction held 9 bases outside the gene matches.

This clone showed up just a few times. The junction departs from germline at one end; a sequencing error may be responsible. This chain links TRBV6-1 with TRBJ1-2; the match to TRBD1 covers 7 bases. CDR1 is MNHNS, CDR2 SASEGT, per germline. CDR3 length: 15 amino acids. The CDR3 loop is CASSETFQGVGGYTF. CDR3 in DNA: TGTGCCAGCAGTGAAACGTTTCAGGGGGTTGGTGGCTACACATTC.

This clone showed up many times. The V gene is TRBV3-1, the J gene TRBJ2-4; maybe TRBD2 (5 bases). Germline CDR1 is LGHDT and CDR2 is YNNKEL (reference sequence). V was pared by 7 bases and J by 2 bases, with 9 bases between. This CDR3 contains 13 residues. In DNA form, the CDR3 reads TGTGCCAGCATGGAGCGGTCCAAAAACATTCAGTACTTC. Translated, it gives CASMERSKNIQYF.

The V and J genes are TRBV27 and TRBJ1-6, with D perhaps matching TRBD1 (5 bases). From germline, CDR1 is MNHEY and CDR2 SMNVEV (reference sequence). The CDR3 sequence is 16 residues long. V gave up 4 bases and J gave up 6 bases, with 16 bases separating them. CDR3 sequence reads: CASSSPYWGGNSPLHF. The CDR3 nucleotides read TGTGCCAGCAGTTCCCCCTATTGGGGGGGTAATTCACCCCTCCACTTT.

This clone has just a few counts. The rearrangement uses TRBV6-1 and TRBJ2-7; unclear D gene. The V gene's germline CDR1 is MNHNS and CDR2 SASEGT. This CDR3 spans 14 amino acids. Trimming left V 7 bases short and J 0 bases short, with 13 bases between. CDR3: CASTSAVGSYEQYF. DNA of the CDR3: TGTGCCAGCACGAGTGCAGTGGGCTCCTACGAGCAGTACTTC.